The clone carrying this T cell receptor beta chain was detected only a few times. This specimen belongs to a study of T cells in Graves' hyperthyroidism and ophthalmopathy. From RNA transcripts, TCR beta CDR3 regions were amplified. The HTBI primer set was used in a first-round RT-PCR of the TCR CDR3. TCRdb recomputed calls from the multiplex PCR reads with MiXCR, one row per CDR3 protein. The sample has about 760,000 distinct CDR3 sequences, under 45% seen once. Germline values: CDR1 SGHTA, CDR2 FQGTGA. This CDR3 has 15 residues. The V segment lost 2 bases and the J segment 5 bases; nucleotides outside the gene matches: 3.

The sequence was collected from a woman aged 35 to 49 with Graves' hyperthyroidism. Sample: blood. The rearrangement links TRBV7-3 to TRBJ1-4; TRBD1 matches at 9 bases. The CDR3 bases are TGTGCCAGCAGCTTACCCGGGACAGGGAATGAAAAACTGTTTTTT. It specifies CASSLPGTGNEKLFF.